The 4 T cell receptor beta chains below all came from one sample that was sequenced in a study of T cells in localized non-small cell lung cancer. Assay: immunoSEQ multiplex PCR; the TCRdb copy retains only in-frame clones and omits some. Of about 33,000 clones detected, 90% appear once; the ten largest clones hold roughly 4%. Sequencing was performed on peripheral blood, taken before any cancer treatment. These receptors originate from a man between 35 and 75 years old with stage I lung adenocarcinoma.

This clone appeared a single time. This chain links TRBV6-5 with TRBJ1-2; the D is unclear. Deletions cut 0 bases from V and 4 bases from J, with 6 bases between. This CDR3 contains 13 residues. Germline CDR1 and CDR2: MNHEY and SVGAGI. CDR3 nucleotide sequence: TGTGCCAGCAGTTACTCGGGGAGCTATGGCTACACCTTC. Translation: CASSYSGSYGYTF.

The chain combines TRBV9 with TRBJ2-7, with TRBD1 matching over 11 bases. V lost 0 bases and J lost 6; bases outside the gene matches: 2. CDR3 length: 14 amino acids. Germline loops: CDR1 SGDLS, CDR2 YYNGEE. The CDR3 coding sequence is TGTGCCAGCAGCGTAGAGGGACAGGGGGGCGAGCAGTACTTC. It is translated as CASSVEGQGGEQYF.

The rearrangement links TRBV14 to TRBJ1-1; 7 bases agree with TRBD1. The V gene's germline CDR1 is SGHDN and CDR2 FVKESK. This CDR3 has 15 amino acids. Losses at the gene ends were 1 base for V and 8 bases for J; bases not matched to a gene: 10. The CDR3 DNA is TGTGCCAGCAGCCAAGGCTACAGGGGTTGGTCAGAAGCTTTCTTT. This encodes CASSQGYRGWSEAFF.

CDR3 DNA sequence: TGTGCCAGCAGCGGGGGACAGAGGTTCTATGGCTACACCTTC. This codes for CASSGGQRFYGYTF. The chain joins TRBV9 to TRBJ1-2, with 7 nucleotides matching TRBD1. V lost 3 bases to trimming and J lost 4 bases; unmatched junction nucleotides: 6. Germline CDR1 SGDLS, CDR2 YYNGEE. There are 14 residues in the CDR3.